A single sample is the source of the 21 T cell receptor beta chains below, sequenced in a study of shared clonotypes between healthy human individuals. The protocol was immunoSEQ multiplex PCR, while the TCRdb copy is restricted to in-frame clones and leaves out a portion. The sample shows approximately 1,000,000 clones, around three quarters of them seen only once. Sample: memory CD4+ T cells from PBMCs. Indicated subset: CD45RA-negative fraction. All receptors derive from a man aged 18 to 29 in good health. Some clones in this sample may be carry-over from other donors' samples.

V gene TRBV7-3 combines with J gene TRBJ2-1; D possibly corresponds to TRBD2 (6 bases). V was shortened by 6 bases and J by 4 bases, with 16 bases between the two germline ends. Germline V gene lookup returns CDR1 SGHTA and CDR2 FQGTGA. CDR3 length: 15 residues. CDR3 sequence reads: CASSSRAGSYNEQFF. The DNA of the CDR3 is TGTGCCAGCAGTTCCCGGGCGGGAAGTTACAATGAGCAGTTCTTC.

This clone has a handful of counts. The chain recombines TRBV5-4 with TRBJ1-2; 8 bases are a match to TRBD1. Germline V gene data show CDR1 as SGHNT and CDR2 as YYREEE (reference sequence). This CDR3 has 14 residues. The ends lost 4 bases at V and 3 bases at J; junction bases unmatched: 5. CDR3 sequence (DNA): TGTGCCAGCAGCCCGGGGACAGGATACTATGGCTACACCTTC. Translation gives CASSPGTGYYGYTF.

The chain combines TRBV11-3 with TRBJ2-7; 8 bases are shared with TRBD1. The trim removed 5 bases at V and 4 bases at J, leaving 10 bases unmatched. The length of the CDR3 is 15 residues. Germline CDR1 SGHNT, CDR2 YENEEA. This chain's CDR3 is CASSQRGQAGYEQYF. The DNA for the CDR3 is TGTGCCAGCAGCCAAAGGGGACAGGCCGGGTACGAGCAGTACTTC.

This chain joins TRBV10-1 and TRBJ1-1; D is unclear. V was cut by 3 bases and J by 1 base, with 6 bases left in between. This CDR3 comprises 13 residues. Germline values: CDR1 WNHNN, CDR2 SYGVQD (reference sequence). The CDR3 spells CASSDPGNTEAFF. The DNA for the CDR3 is TGCGCCAGCAGTGATCCAGGGAACACTGAAGCTTTCTTT.

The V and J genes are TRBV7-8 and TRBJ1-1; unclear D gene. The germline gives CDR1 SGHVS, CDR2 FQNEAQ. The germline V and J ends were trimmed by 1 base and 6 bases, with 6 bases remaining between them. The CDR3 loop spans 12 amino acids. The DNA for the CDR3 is TGTGCCAGCAGCTTAGATCTCGCTGAAGCTTTCTTT. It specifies CASSLDLAEAFF.

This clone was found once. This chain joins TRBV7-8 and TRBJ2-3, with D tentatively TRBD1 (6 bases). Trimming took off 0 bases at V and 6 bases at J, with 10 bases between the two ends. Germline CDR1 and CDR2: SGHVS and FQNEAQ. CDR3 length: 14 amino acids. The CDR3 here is CASSLAQGRDTQYF. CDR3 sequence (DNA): TGTGCCAGCAGCTTAGCTCAGGGGCGGGATACGCAGTATTTT. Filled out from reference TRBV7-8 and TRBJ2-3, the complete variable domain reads GAGVSQSPRYKVAKRGQDVALRCDPISGHVSLFWYQQALGQGPEFLTYFQNEAQLDKSGLPSDRFFAERPEGSVSTLKIQRTQQEDSAVYLCASSLAQGRDTQYFGPGTRLTVL.

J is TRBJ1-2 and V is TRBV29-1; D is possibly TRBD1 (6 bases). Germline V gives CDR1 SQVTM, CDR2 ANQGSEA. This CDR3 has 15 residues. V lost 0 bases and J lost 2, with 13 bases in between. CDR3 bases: TGCAGCGTTGAAGAAGGGGGGGCCCGAAACTATGGCTACACCTTC. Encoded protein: CSVEEGGARNYGYTF. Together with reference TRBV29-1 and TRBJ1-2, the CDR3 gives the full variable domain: SAVISQKPSRDICQRGTSLTIQCQVDSQVTMMFWYRQQPGQSLTLIATANQGSEATYESGFVIDKFPISRPNLTFSTLTVSNMSPEDSSIYLCSVEEGGARNYGYTFGSGTRLTVV.

The CDR3 loop reads CASRRRDDLYNEQFF. In DNA form, the CDR3 reads TGTGCCAGCAGGAGACGGGATGACCTGTACAATGAGCAGTTCTTC. The chain combines TRBV6-1 with TRBJ2-1, with a weak D call TRBD2 (5 bases). The CDR3 is made up of 15 amino acids. Trimming took off 6 bases at V and 4 bases at J, with 16 bases between the two ends. Germline assignment: CDR1 MNHNS and CDR2 SASEGT.

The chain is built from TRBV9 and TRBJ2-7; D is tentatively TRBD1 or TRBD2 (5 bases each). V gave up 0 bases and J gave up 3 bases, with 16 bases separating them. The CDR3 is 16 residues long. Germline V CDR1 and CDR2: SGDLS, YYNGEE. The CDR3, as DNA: TGTGCCAGCAGCGTAGATGGACATACGGGATTCTACGAGCAGTACTTC. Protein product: CASSVDGHTGFYEQYF.

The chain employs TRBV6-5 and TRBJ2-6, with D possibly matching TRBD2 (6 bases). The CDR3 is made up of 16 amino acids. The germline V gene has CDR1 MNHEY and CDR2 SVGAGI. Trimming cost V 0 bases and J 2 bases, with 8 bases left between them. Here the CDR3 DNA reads TGTGCCAGCAGTTACTCGAAGCGGGCTGGGGCCAACGTCCTGACTTTC. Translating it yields CASSYSKRAGANVLTF.

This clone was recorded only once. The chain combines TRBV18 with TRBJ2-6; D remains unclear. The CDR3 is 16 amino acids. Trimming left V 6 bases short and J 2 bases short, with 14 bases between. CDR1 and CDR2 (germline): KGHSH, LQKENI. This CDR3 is CASSPLLIAGANVLTF. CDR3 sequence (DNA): TGTGCCAGCTCGCCCCTTTTGATTGCTGGGGCCAACGTCCTGACTTTC.

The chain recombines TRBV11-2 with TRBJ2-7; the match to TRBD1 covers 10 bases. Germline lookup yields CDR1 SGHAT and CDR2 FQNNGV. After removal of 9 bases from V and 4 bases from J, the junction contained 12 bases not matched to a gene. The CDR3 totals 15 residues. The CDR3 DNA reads TGTGCCAGTGGGATAGGGGACAGGGGTTTTTACGAGCAGTACTTC. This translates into CASGIGDRGFYEQYF.

In DNA, the CDR3 is TGTGCCAGCAGTTTTAGGGTTGGAAACACCATATATTTT. Its translation: CASSFRVGNTIYF. This sequence joins TRBV2 and TRBJ1-3; no clear D. V lost 5 bases and J lost 3, with 8 bases in between. The CDR3 has 13 residues. Looked up from germline, CDR1 is SNHLY and CDR2 is FYNNEI.

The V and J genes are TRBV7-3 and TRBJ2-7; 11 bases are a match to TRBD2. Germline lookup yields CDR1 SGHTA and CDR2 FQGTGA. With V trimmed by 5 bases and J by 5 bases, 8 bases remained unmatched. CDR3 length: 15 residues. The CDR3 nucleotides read TGTGCCAGCAGCAAAACGGGGACTAGCGGAAACGAGCAGTACTTC. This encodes CASSKTGTSGNEQYF. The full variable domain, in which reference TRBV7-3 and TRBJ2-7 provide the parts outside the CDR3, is GAGVSQTPSNKVTEKGKYVELRCDPISGHTALYWYRQSLGQGPEFLIYFQGTGAADDSGLPNDRFFAVRPEGSVSTLKIQRTERGDSAVYLCASSKTGTSGNEQYFGPGTRLTVT.

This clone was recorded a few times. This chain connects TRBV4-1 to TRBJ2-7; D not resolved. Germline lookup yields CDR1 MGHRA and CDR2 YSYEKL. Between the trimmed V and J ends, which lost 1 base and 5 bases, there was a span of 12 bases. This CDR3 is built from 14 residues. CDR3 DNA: TGCGCCAGCAGCCAAGTCTACTCGGGCCACGAGCAGTACTTC. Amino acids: CASSQVYSGHEQYF.

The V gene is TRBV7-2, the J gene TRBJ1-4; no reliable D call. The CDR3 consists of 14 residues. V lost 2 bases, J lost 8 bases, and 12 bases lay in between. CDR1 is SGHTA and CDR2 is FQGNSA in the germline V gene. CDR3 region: CASSLWGGSEKLFF. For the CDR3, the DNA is TGTGCCAGCAGCTTATGGGGAGGTTCGGAAAAACTGTTTTTT. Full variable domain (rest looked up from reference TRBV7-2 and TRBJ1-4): GAGVSQSPSNKVTEKGKDVELRCDPISGHTALYWYRQSLGQGLEFLIYFQGNSAPDKSGLPSDRFSAERTGGSVSTLTIQRTQQEDSAVYLCASSLWGGSEKLFFGSGTQLSVL.

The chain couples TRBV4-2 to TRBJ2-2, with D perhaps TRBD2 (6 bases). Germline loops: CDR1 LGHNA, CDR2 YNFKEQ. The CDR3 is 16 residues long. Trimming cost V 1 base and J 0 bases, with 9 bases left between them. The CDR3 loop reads CASSQGVAANTGELFF. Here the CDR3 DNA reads TGTGCCAGCAGCCAAGGGGTAGCGGCGAACACCGGGGAGCTGTTTTTT.

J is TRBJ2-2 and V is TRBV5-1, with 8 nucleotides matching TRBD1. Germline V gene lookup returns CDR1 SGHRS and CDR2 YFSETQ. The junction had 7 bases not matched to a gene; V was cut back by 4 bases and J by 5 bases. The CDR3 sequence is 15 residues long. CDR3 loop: CASSPVTGVTGELFF. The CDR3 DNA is TGCGCCAGCAGCCCGGTGACAGGGGTAACCGGGGAGCTGTTTTTT.

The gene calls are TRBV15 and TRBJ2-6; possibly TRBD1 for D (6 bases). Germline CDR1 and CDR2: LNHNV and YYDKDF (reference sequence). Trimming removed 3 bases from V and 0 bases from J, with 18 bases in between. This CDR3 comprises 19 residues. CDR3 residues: CATSRLKQGWGSGANVLTF. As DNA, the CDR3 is TGTGCCACCAGCAGGTTGAAGCAGGGGTGGGGCTCTGGGGCCAACGTCCTGACTTTC. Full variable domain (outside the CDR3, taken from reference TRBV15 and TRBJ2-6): DAMVIQNPRYQVTQFGKPVTLSCSQTLNHNVMYWYQQKSSQAPKLLFHYYDKDFNNEADTPDNFQSRRPNTSFCFLDIRSPGLGDTAMYLCATSRLKQGWGSGANVLTFGAGSRLTVL.

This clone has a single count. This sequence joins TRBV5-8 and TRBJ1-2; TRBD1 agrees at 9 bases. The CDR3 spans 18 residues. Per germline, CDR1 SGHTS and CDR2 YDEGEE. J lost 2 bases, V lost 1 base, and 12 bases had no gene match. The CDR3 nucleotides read TGTGCCAGCAGCTTGTTCGGACAAAGACAGGGGGACAACTATGGCTACACCTTC. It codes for CASSLFGQRQGDNYGYTF.

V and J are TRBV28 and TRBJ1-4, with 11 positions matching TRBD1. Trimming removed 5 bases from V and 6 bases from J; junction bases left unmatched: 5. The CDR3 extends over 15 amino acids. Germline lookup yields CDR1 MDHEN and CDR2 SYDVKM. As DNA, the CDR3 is TGTGCCAGCAGTCCTCCGGGACAGGGGGATGAAAAACTGTTTTTT. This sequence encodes CASSPPGQGDEKLFF. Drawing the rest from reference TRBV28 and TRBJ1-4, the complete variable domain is DVKVTQSSRYLVKRTGEKVFLECVQDMDHENMFWYRQDPGLGLRLIYFSYDVKMKEKGDIPEGYSVSREKKERFSLILESASTNQTSMYLCASSPPGQGDEKLFFGSGTQLSVL.